This paragraph covers one T cell receptor (beta chain) sequence. The data derive from a study of blood T cell repertoires in COVID-19. V was pared by 4 bases and J by 2 bases, with 2 bases of the junction left unmatched. CDR3 length: 13 amino acids. CDR1 and CDR2 from the germline V gene are SNHLY and FYNNEI. This table comes from immunoSEQ multiplex PCR, and its TCRdb copy is limited to in-frame clones, with some not included. In the table there are about 120,000 clones, roughly 85% of which are singletons. The chain is built from TRBV2 and TRBJ2-7, with 7 bases that match TRBD1. This TCR was recovered from a woman older than 75 with acute or convalescent COVID-19. The sample taken for sequencing was peripheral blood. The CDR3 loop reads CASSGGQTYEQYF. CDR3 sequence (DNA): TGTGCCAGCAGTGGGGGACAGACCTACGAGCAGTACTTC.